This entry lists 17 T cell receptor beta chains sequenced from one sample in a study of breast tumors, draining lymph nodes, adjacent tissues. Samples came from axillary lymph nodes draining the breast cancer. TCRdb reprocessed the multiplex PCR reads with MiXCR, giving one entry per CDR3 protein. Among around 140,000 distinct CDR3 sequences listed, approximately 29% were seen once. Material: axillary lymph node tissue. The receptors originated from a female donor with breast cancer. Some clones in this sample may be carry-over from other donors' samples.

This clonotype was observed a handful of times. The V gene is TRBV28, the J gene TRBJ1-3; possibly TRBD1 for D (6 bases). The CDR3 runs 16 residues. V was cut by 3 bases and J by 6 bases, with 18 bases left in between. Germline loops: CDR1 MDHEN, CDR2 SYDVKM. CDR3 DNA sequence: TGTGCCAGCAGTTTTAGGGGGTTCTCGGTTGAAAACACCATATATTTT. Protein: CASSFRGFSVENTIYF.

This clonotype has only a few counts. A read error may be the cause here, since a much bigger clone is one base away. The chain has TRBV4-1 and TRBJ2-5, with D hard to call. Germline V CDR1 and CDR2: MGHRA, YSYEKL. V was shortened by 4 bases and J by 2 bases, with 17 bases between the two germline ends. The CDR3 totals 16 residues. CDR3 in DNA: TGCGCCAGCAGCCCGCACTCCGCAGCGACACAAGAGACCCAGTACTTC. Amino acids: CASSPHSAATQETQYF.

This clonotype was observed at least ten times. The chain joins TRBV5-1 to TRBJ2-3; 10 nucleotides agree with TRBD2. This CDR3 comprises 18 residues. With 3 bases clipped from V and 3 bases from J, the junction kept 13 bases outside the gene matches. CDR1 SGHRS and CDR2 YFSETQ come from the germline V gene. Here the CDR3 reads CASSSLLLAGSRTDTQYF. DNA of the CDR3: TGCGCCAGCAGCTCGTTATTACTAGCGGGGTCGCGTACAGATACGCAGTATTTT.

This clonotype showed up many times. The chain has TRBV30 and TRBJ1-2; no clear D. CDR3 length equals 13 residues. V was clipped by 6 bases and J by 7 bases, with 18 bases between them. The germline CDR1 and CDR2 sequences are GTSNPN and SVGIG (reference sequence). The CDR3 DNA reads TGTGCCTGCTCCTCGGGCCTCCTTTTTGGCTACACCTTC. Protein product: CACSSGLLFGYTF.

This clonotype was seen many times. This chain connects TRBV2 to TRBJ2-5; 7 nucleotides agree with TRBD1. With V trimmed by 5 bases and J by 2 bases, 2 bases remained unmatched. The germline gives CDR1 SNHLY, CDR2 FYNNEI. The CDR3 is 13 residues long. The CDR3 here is CASSYRGQETQYF. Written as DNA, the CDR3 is TGTGCCAGCAGTTACAGGGGTCAAGAGACCCAGTACTTC.

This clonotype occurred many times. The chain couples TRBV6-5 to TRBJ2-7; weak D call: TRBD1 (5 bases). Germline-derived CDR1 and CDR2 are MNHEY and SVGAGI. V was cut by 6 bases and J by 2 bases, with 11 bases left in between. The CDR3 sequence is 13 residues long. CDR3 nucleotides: TGTGCCAGCAGCCCCGGACACCCCTACGAGCAGTACTTC. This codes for CASSPGHPYEQYF.

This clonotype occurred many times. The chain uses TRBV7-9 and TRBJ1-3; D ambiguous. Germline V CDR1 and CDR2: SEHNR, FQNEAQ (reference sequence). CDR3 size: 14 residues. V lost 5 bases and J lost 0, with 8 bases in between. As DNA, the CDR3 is TGTGCCAGCAGCGCTGGGCGCTCTGGAAACACCATATATTTT. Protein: CASSAGRSGNTIYF.

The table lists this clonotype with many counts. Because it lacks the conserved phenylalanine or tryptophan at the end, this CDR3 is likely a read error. For the CDR3, the DNA is TGCAGTGCTATGACAGGGGAATTGTACGAGCAGTACCTC. It specifies CSAMTGELYEQYL. The chain carries TRBV20-1 and TRBJ2-7, with TRBD1 identical over 8 bases. V was clipped by 4 bases and J by 4 bases; unmatched bases: 6. This CDR3 is 13 amino acids long. Per germline, CDR1 DFQATT and CDR2 SNEGSKA (reference sequence).

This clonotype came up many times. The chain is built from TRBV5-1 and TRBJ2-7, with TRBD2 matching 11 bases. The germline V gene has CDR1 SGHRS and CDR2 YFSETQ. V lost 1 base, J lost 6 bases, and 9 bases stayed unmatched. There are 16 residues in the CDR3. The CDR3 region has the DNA TGCGCCAGCAGCTTGCGACTAGCGGGGAGTCAGTCCGAGCAGTACTTC. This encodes CASSLRLAGSQSEQYF.

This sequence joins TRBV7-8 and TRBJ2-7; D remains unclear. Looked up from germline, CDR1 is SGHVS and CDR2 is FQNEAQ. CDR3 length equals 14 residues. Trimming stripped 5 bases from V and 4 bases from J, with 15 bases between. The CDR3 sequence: CASSPYRSSYEQYF. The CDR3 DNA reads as TGTGCCAGCAGCCCATATCGGAGCTCGTACGAGCAGTACTTC.

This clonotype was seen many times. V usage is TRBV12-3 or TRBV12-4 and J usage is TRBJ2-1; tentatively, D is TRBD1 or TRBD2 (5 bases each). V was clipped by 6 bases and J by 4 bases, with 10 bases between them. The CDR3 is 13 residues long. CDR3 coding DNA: TGTGCCAGCAGAGGTGGGGGATACAATGAGCAGTTCTTC. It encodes CASRGGGYNEQFF.

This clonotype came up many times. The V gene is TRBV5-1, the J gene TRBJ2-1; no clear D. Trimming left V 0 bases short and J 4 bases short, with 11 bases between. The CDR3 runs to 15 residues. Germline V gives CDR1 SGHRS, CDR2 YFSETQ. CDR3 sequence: CASSLEQPKYNEQFF. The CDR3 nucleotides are TGCGCCAGCAGCTTGGAACAGCCGAAATACAATGAGCAGTTCTTC.

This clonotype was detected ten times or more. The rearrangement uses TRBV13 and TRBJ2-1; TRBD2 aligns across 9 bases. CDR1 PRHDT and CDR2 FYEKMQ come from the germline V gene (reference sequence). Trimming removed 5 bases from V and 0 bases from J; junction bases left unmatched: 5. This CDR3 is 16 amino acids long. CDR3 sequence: CASSILSGGSYNEQFF. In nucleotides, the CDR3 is TGTGCCAGCAGCATCCTTAGCGGGGGCTCCTACAATGAGCAGTTCTTC.

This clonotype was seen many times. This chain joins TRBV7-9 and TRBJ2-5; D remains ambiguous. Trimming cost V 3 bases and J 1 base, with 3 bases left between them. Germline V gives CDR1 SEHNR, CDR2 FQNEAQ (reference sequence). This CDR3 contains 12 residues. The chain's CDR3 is CASSFSQETQYF. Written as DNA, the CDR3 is TGTGCCAGCAGCTTTTCCCAAGAGACCCAGTACTTC.

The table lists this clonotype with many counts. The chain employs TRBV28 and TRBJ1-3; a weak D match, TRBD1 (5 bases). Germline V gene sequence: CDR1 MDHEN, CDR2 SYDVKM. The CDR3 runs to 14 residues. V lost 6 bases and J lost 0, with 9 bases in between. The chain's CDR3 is CASSRQSSGNTIYF. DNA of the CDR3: TGTGCCAGCAGCAGACAGAGCTCTGGAAACACCATATATTTT. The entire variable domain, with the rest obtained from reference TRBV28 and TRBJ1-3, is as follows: DVKVTQSSRYLVKRTGEKVFLECVQDMDHENMFWYRQDPGLGLRLIYFSYDVKMKEKGDIPEGYSVSREKKERFSLILESASTNQTSMYLCASSRQSSGNTIYFGEGSWLTVV.

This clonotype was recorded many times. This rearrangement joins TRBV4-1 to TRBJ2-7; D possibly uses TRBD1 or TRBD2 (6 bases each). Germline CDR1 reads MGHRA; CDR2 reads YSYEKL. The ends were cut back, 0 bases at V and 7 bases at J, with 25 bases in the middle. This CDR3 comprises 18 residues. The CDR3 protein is CASSQERGSGTGKGEQYF. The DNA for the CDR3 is TGCGCCAGCAGCCAAGAAAGGGGGTCCGGGACTGGAAAGGGAGAGCAGTACTTC.

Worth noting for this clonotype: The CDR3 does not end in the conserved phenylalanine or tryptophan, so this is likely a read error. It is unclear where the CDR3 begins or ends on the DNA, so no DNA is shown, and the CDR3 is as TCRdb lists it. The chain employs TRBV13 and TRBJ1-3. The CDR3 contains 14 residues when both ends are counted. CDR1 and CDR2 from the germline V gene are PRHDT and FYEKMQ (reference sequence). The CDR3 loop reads CASSLDAATSGGPT.